The 21 T cell receptor beta chains reported below all come from one sample, sequenced in a study of post-analysis software for immune sequencing data. Study-wide findings and caveats: Compared with controls, patients had more of about five TRBV segments, including TRBV5-6, TRBV5-1 and TRBV20-1.

Unique molecular identifiers featured in each of the TCR beta cDNA libraries. TCRdb re-analysed the PCR reads in MiXCR, keeping a single row per CDR3 protein. The sample has about 210,000 distinct CDR3 sequences, 25% to 30% seen once; the top ten hold nearly 3.5%. These TCRs are of unknown antigen specificity. The sample was blood. These receptors were collected from a girl aged 2-17 years with multiple sclerosis.

The genes are TRBV18 and TRBJ2-7; D ambiguous. V was cut by 8 bases and J by 0 bases, with 11 bases left in between. Germline V gene lookup returns CDR1 KGHSH and CDR2 LQKENI. The CDR3 runs to 13 residues. The CDR3 here is CASRTDHSYEQYF. The CDR3 nucleotides are TGTGCCAGCCGAACGGACCACTCCTACGAGCAGTACTTC.

The chain combines TRBV5-1 with TRBJ2-7; 7 bases line up with TRBD1. CDR3 length equals 13 residues. The J segment lost 4 bases and the V segment lost 3 bases, leaving 4 bases of the junction unmatched. Germline CDR1 is SGHRS and CDR2 is YFSETQ. CDR3 nucleotide sequence: TGCGCCAGCAGCTCCCGGGACAGATACGAGCAGTACTTC. It is translated as CASSSRDRYEQYF.

This clonotype has only a few counts. A read error is possible here, since a much larger clone lies one base away. The J gene is TRBJ1-2, the V gene TRBV29-1; maybe TRBD1 (6 bases). The V and J ends lost 4 bases and 11 bases respectively, with 20 bases between them. The CDR3 consists of 13 residues. Germline V gene lookup returns CDR1 SQVTM and CDR2 ANQGSEA. CDR3 nucleotides: TGCAGCGTTGGAGGTCCGGACAGACTGAGATACACCTTC. As protein: CSVGGPDRLRYTF. The full variable domain, with the rest looked up from reference TRBV29-1 and TRBJ1-2, is SAVISQKPSRDICQRGTSLTIQCQVDSQVTMMFWYRQQPGQSLTLIATANQGSEATYESGFVIDKFPISRPNLTFSTLTVSNMSPEDSSIYLCSVGGPDRLRYTFGSGTRLTVV.

This chain links TRBV10-2 with TRBJ1-4, with D unresolved. The CDR3 runs 20 residues. V lost 2 bases to trimming and J lost 0 bases, with 22 bases between them. Germline CDR1 WSHSY, CDR2 SAAADI. The CDR3 here is CASSENPGQKLLATNEKLFF. CDR3 nucleotides: TGCGCCAGCAGTGAGAACCCTGGTCAGAAACTTCTTGCAACTAATGAAAAACTGTTTTTT.

This clonotype has just a few counts. V is TRBV20-1 and J is TRBJ2-3, with 7 bases matching TRBD1. The CDR3 has 14 amino acids. The V gene end was trimmed by 4 bases and the J gene end by 0 bases; junction bases not matched to a gene: 4. Germline values: CDR1 DFQATT, CDR2 SNEGSKA (reference sequence). CDR3 DNA sequence: TGCAGTGCTATAGGGACAGTCAGCACAGATACGCAGTATTTT. As protein: CSAIGTVSTDTQYF.

This clonotype occurred many times. The gene calls are TRBV9 and TRBJ2-1, with D possibly TRBD2 on 5 matching bases. CDR1 is SGDLS, CDR2 YYNGEE, per germline. CDR3 length equals 13 residues. V shed 2 bases and J shed 5 bases, with 8 bases lying between them. DNA for the CDR3: TGTGCCAGCAGCGTGGGAGATAACAATGAGCAGTTCTTC. It specifies CASSVGDNNEQFF. The variable domain in full, completed from reference TRBV9 and TRBJ2-1, reads DSGVTQTPKHLITATGQRVTLRCSPRSGDLSVYWYQQSLDQGLQFLIQYYNGEERAKGNILERFSAQQFPDLHSELNLSSLELGDSALYFCASSVGDNNEQFFGPGTRLTVL.

The V gene is TRBV11-2, the J gene TRBJ2-1; TRBD1 matches 9 bases. With V trimmed by 7 bases and J by 6 bases, 10 bases remained unmatched. CDR1 is SGHAT, CDR2 FQNNGV, per germline. CDR3 size: 15 residues. For the CDR3, the DNA is TGTGCCAGCACCGATGGACAGGGGATGGGCAATGAGCAGTTCTTC. Amino acid sequence: CASTDGQGMGNEQFF.

This clonotype was picked up one time. A read error may explain this, as a much larger clone is one base away. J is TRBJ2-7 and V is TRBV12-3 or TRBV12-4; no reliable D call. Trimming cost V 5 bases and J 3 bases, with 14 bases left between them. The CDR3 is 14 residues long. CDR3 in amino acids: CASSLESLYYEQYF. DNA of the CDR3: TGTGCCAGCAGTCTCGAGTCTCTTTACTACGAGCAGTACTTC.

This clonotype was picked up many times. The chain joins TRBV9 to TRBJ2-7; 7 bases are shared with TRBD1. The CDR3 length is 15 residues. V was clipped by 0 bases and J by 3 bases; unmatched bases: 6. Per the germline V gene, CDR1 is SGDLS and CDR2 is YYNGEE. CDR3: CASSVGGWDSYEQYF. DNA for the CDR3: TGTGCCAGCAGCGTAGGGGGTTGGGACAGCTACGAGCAGTACTTC.

This clonotype was seen ten or more times. The chain links TRBV7-6 to TRBJ2-7, with 9 bases identical to TRBD2. The ends lost 1 base at V and 4 bases at J; junction bases unmatched: 2. This CDR3 spans 14 amino acids. The germline CDR1 and CDR2 sequences are SGHVS and FNYEAQ. DNA of the CDR3: TGTGCCAGCAGCTTAGTGGCGGGGGGGTACGAGCAGTACTTC. Protein: CASSLVAGGYEQYF.

About this clonotype: Just one base apart from a much larger clone, this may be a read error. This chain links TRBV5-1 with TRBJ2-3, with TRBD2 matching 9 bases. The CDR3 is 15 residues long. Germline assignment: CDR1 SGHRS and CDR2 YFSETQ. The CDR3 nucleotides are TGCGTCAGCAGCGGGGGGACAGCTAACACAGATACGCAGTATTTT. Amino acids: CVSSGGTANTDTQYF.

This clonotype has a handful of counts. The rearrangement links TRBV11-2 to TRBJ2-7; perhaps TRBD1 as D (6 bases). The CDR3 contains 14 residues. Trimming pared 4 bases from V and 4 bases from J, leaving 14 bases between. Germline values: CDR1 SGHAT, CDR2 FQNNGV. The CDR3 spells CASSSGGTRYEQYF. The CDR3, as DNA: TGTGCCAGCAGCTCAGGTGGGACACGGTACGAGCAGTACTTC.

The chain recombines TRBV15 with TRBJ2-3; no definite D call. Germline V gene sequence: CDR1 LNHNV, CDR2 YYDKDF (reference sequence). The CDR3 length is 17 residues. The ends were cut back, 0 bases at V and 0 bases at J, with 13 bases in the middle. CDR3 in DNA: TGTGCCACCAGCAGAGATCGAGAGGCAACTAGCACAGATACGCAGTATTTT. Translation: CATSRDREATSTDTQYF. Based on the CDR3 plus reference TRBV15 and TRBJ2-3, the full variable domain is DAMVIQNPRYQVTQFGKPVTLSCSQTLNHNVMYWYQQKSSQAPKLLFHYYDKDFNNEADTPDNFQSRRPNTSFCFLDIRSPGLGDTAMYLCATSRDREATSTDTQYFGPGTRLTVL.

The rearrangement joins TRBV5-1 to TRBJ1-4; D perhaps matches TRBD1 (6 bases). The CDR3 runs 16 residues. Between the trimmed V and J ends, which lost 4 bases and 8 bases, there was a span of 21 bases. CDR1 and CDR2 from the germline V gene are SGHRS and YFSETQ. DNA of the CDR3: TGCGCCAGCAGCCCGATACAGGGAATGGTTGGGGAAAAACTGTTTTTT. This codes for CASSPIQGMVGEKLFF.

The V gene is TRBV4-1, the J gene TRBJ2-7; 7 positions match TRBD1. Germline CDR1 and CDR2: MGHRA and YSYEKL. The CDR3 has 15 residues. The trim removed 1 base at V and 2 bases at J, leaving 5 bases unmatched. As DNA, the CDR3 is TGCGCCAGCAGCCAAGGTGGCGGACAGGCCTACGAGCAGTACTTC. This sequence encodes CASSQGGGQAYEQYF.

This clonotype was observed a few times. The chain has TRBV20-1 and TRBJ2-1, with D possibly being TRBD2 (5 bases). The last part of the DNA fits TRBJ2-7 better; the J call may be wrong. The CDR3 sequence is 14 residues long. Germline V CDR1 and CDR2: DFQATT, SNEGSKA (reference sequence). This CDR3 is CSARAVGIYNEQYF. Here the CDR3 DNA reads TGCAGTGCTAGAGCGGTCGGGATCTACAATGAGCAGTACTTC.

At least ten counts were recorded for this clonotype. The chain is built from TRBV5-1 and TRBJ2-3; D tentatively reads TRBD1 or TRBD2 (5 bases each). V shed 0 bases and J shed 0 bases, with 20 bases lying between them. The CDR3 consists of 19 residues. Germline values: CDR1 SGHRS, CDR2 YFSETQ. The CDR3 sequence: CASSLVGRHEDGSTDTQYF. The CDR3 DNA reads as TGCGCCAGCAGCTTGGTGGGACGGCATGAAGACGGGAGCACAGATACGCAGTATTTT.

This clonotype has at least ten counts. The chain joins TRBV20-1 to TRBJ2-7, with 11 nucleotides matching TRBD2. V gave up 4 bases and J gave up 7 bases; unmatched junction bases: 15. Germline V gene sequence: CDR1 DFQATT, CDR2 SNEGSKA (reference sequence). There are 16 residues in the CDR3. The CDR3 reads CSATWTSGYPLGEQYF. For the CDR3, the DNA is TGCAGTGCTACCTGGACTAGCGGGTACCCCTTAGGTGAGCAGTACTTC.

The chain links TRBV7-9 to TRBJ2-3; D might be TRBD1 (6 bases). The CDR3 is 16 amino acids. V gave up 4 bases and J gave up 3 bases, with 17 bases separating them. Germline CDR1 SEHNR, CDR2 FQNEAQ (reference sequence). CDR3 protein: CASSSPQRGTTDTQYF. CDR3 nucleotide sequence: TGTGCCAGCAGCTCCCCCCAGAGGGGGACGACAGATACGCAGTATTTT.

Points on this clonotype: Possible read error: a much larger clone is one base away. V is TRBV29-1 and J is TRBJ2-3, with 9 nucleotides matching TRBD2. The CDR3 has 14 amino acids. Germline V gene data show CDR1 as SQVTM and CDR2 as ANQGSEA. The CDR3 bases are TGCAACGTTGTCCTGGCTAGCGGGGCAGATACGCAGTATTTT. Translated: CNVVLASGADTQYF.

As for this clonotype: One base away lies a much larger clone, so this may be a sequencing read error. The chain is built from TRBV29-1 and TRBJ2-5, with D perhaps matching TRBD2 (6 bases). V lost 4 bases, J lost 5 bases, and 14 bases lay in between. Germline CDR1 is SQVTM and CDR2 is ANQGSEA. The CDR3 loop spans 13 amino acids. As DNA, the CDR3 is TGCAGCGTTGTACAAGCGGGTACGGAGACCCAGTACTTC. Translation: CSVVQAGTETQYF.